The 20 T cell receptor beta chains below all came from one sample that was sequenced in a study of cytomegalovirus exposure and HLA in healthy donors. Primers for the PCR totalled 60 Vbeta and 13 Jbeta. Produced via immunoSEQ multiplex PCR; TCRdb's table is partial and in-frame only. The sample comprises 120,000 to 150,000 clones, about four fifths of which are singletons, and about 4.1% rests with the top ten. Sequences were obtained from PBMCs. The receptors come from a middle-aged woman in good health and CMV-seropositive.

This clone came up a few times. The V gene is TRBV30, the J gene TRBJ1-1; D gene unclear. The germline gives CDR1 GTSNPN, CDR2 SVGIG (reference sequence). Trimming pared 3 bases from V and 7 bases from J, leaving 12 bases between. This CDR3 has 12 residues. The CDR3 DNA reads TGTGCCTGGAGCCCGCGGCCCAGTGAAGCTTTCTTT. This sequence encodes CAWSPRPSEAFF.

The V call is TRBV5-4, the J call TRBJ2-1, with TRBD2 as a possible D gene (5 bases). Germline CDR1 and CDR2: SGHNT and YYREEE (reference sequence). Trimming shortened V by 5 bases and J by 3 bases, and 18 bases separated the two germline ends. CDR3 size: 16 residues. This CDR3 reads CASSPSGPIDYNEQFF. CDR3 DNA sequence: TGTGCCAGCAGTCCAAGCGGACCGATAGACTACAATGAGCAGTTCTTC.

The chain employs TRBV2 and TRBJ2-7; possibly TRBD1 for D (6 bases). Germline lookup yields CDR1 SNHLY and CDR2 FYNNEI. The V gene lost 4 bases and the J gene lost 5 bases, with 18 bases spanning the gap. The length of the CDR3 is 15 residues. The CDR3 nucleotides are TGTGCCAGCAGTGGTTTAGGACAGTCTTCCCACGAGCAGTACTTC. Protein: CASSGLGQSSHEQYF.

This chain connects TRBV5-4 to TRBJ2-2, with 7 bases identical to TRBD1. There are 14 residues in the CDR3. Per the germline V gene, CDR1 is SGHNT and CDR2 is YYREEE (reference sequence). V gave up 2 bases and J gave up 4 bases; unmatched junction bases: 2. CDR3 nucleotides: TGTGCCAGCAGCTTTGACAGGGTCACCGGGGAGCTGTTTTTT. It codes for CASSFDRVTGELFF.

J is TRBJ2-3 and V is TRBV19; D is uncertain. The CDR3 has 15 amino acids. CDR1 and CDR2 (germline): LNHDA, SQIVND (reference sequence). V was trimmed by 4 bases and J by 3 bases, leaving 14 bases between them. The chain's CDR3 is CASSSLNEATDTQYF. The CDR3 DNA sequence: TGTGCCAGTAGTAGCCTCAACGAGGCGACAGATACGCAGTATTTT.

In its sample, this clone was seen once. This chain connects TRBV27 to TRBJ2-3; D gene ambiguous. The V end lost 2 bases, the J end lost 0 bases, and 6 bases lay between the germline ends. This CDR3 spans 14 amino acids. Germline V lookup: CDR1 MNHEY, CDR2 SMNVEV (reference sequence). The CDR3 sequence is CASSLAYSTDTQYF. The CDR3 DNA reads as TGTGCCAGCAGTTTAGCGTATAGCACAGATACGCAGTATTTT.

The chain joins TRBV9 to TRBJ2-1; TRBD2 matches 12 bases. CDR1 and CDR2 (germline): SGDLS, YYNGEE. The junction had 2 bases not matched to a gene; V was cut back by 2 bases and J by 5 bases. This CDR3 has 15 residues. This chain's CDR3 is CASSVTSGGHNEQFF. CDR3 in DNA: TGTGCCAGCAGCGTCACTAGCGGGGGGCACAATGAGCAGTTCTTC.

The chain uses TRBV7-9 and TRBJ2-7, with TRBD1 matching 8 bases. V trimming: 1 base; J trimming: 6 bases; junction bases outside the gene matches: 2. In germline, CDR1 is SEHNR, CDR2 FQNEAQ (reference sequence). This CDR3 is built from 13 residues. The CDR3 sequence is CASSLGQGTEQYF. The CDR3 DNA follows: TGTGCCAGCAGCTTAGGACAGGGGACCGAGCAGTACTTC.

DNA for the CDR3: TGTGCCAGTAATACAGGGTCCGTCTCCAATGAGCAGTTCTTC. Residues: CASNTGSVSNEQFF. J is TRBJ2-1 and V is TRBV19, with D possibly matching TRBD1 (6 bases). Germline V gene data show CDR1 as LNHDA and CDR2 as SQIVND (reference sequence). This CDR3 is built from 14 residues. Trimming cost V 7 bases and J 6 bases, with 16 bases left between them.

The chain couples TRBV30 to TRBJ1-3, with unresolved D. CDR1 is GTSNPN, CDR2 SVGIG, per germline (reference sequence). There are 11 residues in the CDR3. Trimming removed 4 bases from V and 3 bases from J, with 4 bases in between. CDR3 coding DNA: TGTGCCTGGACAGATGGAAACACCATATATTTT. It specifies CAWTDGNTIYF.

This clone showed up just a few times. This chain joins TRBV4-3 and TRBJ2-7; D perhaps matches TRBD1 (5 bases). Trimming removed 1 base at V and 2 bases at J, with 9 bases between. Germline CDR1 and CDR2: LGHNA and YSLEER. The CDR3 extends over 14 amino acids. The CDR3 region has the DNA TGCGCCAGCAGCCAAGGTGACAGAGCCTACGAGCAGTACTTC. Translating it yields CASSQGDRAYEQYF.

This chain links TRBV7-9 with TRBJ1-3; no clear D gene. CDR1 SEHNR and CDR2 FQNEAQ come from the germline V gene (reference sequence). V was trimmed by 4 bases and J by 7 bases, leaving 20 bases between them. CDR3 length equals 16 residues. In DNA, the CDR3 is TGTGCCAGCAGCTCTCGAACCGGGGAGGTAGCGAACACCATATATTTT. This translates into CASSSRTGEVANTIYF.

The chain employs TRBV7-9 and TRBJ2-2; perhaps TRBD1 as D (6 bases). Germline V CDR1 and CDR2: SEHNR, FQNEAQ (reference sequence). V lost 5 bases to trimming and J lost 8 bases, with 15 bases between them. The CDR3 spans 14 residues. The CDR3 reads CASSGDTLMGELFF. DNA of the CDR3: TGTGCCAGCAGCGGGGACACCTTGATGGGGGAGCTGTTTTTT. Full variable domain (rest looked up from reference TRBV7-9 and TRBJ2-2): DTGVSQNPRHKITKRGQNVTFRCDPISEHNRLYWYRQTLGQGPEFLTYFQNEAQLEKSRLLSDRFSAERPKGSFSTLEIQRTEQGDSAMYLCASSGDTLMGELFFGEGSRLTVL.

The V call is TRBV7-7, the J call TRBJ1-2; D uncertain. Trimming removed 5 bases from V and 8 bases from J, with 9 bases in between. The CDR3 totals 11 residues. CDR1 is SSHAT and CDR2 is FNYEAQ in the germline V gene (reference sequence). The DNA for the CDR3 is TGTGCCAGCAGCGTAACCCGGGGCTACACCTTC. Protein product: CASSVTRGYTF.

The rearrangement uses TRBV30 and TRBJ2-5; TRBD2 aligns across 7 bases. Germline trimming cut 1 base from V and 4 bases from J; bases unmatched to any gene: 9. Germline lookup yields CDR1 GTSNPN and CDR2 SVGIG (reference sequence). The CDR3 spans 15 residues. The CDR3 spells CAWSDLAADSETQYF. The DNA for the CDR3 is TGTGCCTGGAGTGACCTAGCGGCGGACTCAGAGACCCAGTACTTC.

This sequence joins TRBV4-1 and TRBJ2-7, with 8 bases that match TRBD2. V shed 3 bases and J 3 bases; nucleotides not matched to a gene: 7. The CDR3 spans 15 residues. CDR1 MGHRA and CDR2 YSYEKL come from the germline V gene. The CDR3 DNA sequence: TGCGCCAGCAGCCAGCCCGGGGGGGCTGGCTACGAGCAGTACTTC. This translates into CASSQPGGAGYEQYF.

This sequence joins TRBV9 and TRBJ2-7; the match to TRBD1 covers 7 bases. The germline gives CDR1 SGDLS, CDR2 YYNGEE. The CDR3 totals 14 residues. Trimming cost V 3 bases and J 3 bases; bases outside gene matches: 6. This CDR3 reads CASSDETGNYEQYF. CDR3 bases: TGTGCCAGCAGCGACGAGACAGGGAACTACGAGCAGTACTTC.

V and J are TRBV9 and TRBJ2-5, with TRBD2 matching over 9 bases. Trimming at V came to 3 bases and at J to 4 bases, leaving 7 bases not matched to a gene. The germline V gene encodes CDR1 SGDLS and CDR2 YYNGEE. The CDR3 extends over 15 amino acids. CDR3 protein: CASSDSALAGETQYF. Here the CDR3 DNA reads TGTGCCAGCAGCGATAGTGCACTAGCGGGAGAGACCCAGTACTTC.

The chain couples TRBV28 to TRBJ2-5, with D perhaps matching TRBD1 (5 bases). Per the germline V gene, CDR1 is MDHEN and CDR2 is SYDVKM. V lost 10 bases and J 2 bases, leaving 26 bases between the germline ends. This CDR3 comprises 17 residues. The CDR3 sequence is CATHPQWQGEGQETQYF. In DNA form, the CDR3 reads TGTGCCACCCACCCCCAGTGGCAGGGTGAAGGACAAGAGACCCAGTACTTC.

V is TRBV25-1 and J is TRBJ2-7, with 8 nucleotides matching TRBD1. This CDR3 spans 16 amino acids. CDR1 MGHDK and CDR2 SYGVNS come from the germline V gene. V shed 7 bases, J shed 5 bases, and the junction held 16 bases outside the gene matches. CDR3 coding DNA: TGTGCCAGCATCCCTCCTCCGGGACAGGACGACCACGAGCAGTACTTC. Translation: CASIPPPGQDDHEQYF.